This record covers a single T cell receptor beta chain. Between the trimmed V and J ends, which lost 5 bases and 4 bases, there was a span of 21 bases. Germline CDR1 is SGHVS and CDR2 is FQNEAQ. The CDR3 runs 17 residues. The data stem from a study of T cells in narcolepsy. Sequencing was performed with immunoSEQ multiplex PCR; in TCRdb, only in-frame clones are kept and a portion is missing. The repertoire holds about 29,000 clones, with more than 70% as singletons. The specimen sequenced was memory (CD45RA-) CD4+ T cells from blood. This clonotype was sampled from a human donor in good health. The chain employs TRBV7-8 and TRBJ1-5; D is uncertain. In nucleotides, the CDR3 is TGTGCCAGCAGCCGACCGAAGGGAATCGAAAATAATCAGCCCCAGCATTTT. Translating gives CASSRPKGIENNQPQHF.